The present T cell receptor beta chain was sequenced within a study of blood T cell repertoires in COVID-19. Study details: In each case, the material was cDNA or gDNA derived from T cells, B-cell-depleted T cells, or PBMCs.

With 4 bases clipped from V and 4 bases from J, the junction kept 4 bases outside the gene matches. This CDR3 region has 13 residues. Germline V gives CDR1 LGHDT, CDR2 YNNKEL (reference sequence). Source study methods: Amplifying reference gene primers gave estimates of nucleated cell counts. Assay: immunoSEQ multiplex PCR; the TCRdb copy retains only in-frame clones and omits some. For V, J and clone size, that table is used; D and trimming come from the DNA. This table holds approximately 100,000 clones, just under 90% found once. The receptor was isolated from a human donor in a cohort sampled during active COVID-19. What was sequenced was peripheral blood. The chain joins TRBV3-1 (or the pseudogene TRBV3-2) to TRBJ2-7; 7 bases are a match to TRBD1. The CDR3: CASSPGTAYEQYF. CDR3 in DNA: TGTGCCAGCAGCCCCGGGACAGCATACGAGCAGTACTTC.